The present T cell receptor beta chain was sequenced within a study of blood T cell repertoires in COVID-19. Study members were between roughly 18 and 100 years old and lived in over 20 US regions. The recovered donors of Cohort 3 showed two negative PCRs, clearance, or symptom resolution. The V gene's germline CDR1 is KGHSH and CDR2 LQKENI. The CDR3 has 15 residues. The J segment lost 1 base and the V segment lost 5 bases, leaving 6 bases of the junction unmatched. Generated by immunoSEQ multiplex PCR, the TCRdb table keeps only in-frame clones and is missing some. Found here are hundreds of thousands of clones, about 88% of them singletons; the top ten hold less than 3%.

Sequenced input: PBMCs or T cells enriched from blood (not recorded which). The sequence was obtained from a woman in her fifties or sixties who had recovered from COVID-19. The chain combines TRBV18 with TRBJ1-1; 8 bases align to TRBD1. CDR3 amino acids: CASSIGQGRNTEAFF. CDR3 in DNA: TGTGCCAGCTCAATCGGACAGGGAAGGAACACTGAAGCTTTCTTT.